What follows are 21 T cell receptor beta chains derived from one specimen sequenced in a study of blood T cell repertoires in COVID-19. The table came from immunoSEQ multiplex PCR; TCRdb's copy has only in-frame clones and leaves some out. The table records 70,000 to 90,000 clones, 88% of them present only once. Sequencing used peripheral blood. The receptors originated from a man aged 50 or older with acute or convalescent COVID-19.

This clone was seen just once. CDR3 in amino acids: CASSSSGGAGEQYF. CDR3 DNA: TGCGCCAGCAGCTCGAGCGGGGGGGCGGGCGAGCAGTACTTC. V gene TRBV5-1 combines with J gene TRBJ2-7; 10 positions agree with TRBD2. Germline CDR1 SGHRS, CDR2 YFSETQ. The CDR3 totals 14 residues. Trimming removed 3 bases from V and 6 bases from J; junction bases left unmatched: 6.

This sequence joins TRBV29-1 and TRBJ1-4, with a weak D call TRBD1 (6 bases). Germline assignment: CDR1 SQVTM and CDR2 ANQGSEA. V shed 1 base and J shed 3 bases, with 6 bases lying between them. The CDR3 consists of 13 residues. In DNA, the CDR3 is TGCAGCGTTGAAGGGGGGCCTAATGAAAAACTGTTTTTT. This codes for CSVEGGPNEKLFF.

The V call is TRBV5-1, the J call TRBJ2-2; no definite D call. The CDR3 covers 14 residues. Germline CDR1 SGHRS, CDR2 YFSETQ. V was cut by 2 bases and J by 1 base, with 6 bases left in between. Written as DNA, the CDR3 is TGCGCCAGCAGCTTTCGGTGGAACACCGGGGAGCTGTTTTTT. This gives the protein CASSFRWNTGELFF.

This chain connects TRBV14 to TRBJ2-7; 7 bases match TRBD2. Germline values: CDR1 SGHDN, CDR2 FVKESK. This CDR3 comprises 16 residues. J gave up 3 bases and V 2 bases, and 10 bases lay outside the gene matches. As DNA, the CDR3 is TGTGCCAGCAGCCAAAAAATTGGGCTAGCGGACTACGAGCAGTACTTC. It is translated as CASSQKIGLADYEQYF.

This clone was counted once. The chain is built from TRBV6-5 and TRBJ1-3; 12 nucleotides match TRBD1. V shed 10 bases, J shed 7 bases, and the junction held 5 bases outside the gene matches. Germline-derived CDR1 and CDR2 are MNHEY and SVGAGI. The CDR3 loop spans 13 amino acids. The DNA of the CDR3 is TGTGCCACCGGGACAGGGGGCTGGAACACCATATATTTT. This gives the protein CATGTGGWNTIYF.

V gene TRBV7-2 combines with J gene TRBJ1-5; TRBD1 matches 7 bases. In germline, CDR1 is SGHTA, CDR2 FQGNSA. V lost 3 bases, J lost 0 bases, and 2 bases stayed unmatched. This CDR3 contains 15 residues. The CDR3 sequence: CASSLGQTSNQPQHF. CDR3 DNA sequence: TGTGCCAGCAGCTTGGGACAGACTAGCAATCAGCCCCAGCATTTT.

The V and J genes are TRBV6-5 and TRBJ1-4, with D perhaps TRBD1 (6 bases). Looked up from germline, CDR1 is MNHEY and CDR2 is SVGAGI. This CDR3 is 14 amino acids long. Trimming stripped 6 bases from V and 4 bases from J, with 12 bases between. The CDR3 sequence: CASRGGAGNEKLFF. CDR3 sequence (DNA): TGTGCCAGCAGGGGGGGGGCAGGTAATGAAAAACTGTTTTTT.

The chain employs TRBV5-6 and TRBJ1-1; a weak D match, TRBD1 (6 bases). The length of the CDR3 is 14 residues. Trimming removed 2 bases at V and 6 bases at J, with 14 bases between. Germline-derived CDR1 and CDR2 are SGHDT and YYEEEE. As DNA, the CDR3 is TGTGCCAGCAGCTTCACAGGGCATGTGGCTGAAGCTTTCTTT. This translates into CASSFTGHVAEAFF.

A single count supports this clone. CDR3 nucleotide sequence: TGCAGCGTTGCGGACAGCTCCTATAATTCACCCCTCCACTTT. Translation gives CSVADSSYNSPLHF. This chain links TRBV29-1 with TRBJ1-6; TRBD1 is a possible D gene (6 bases). CDR3 length equals 14 residues. In germline, CDR1 is SQVTM, CDR2 ANQGSEA. V was cut by 4 bases and J by 0 bases, with 7 bases left in between.

This chain connects TRBV5-6 to TRBJ2-3; 7 bases are a match to TRBD2. This CDR3 comprises 15 residues. The V and J ends lost 0 bases and 5 bases, in that order; junction bases with no gene match: 6. The germline CDR1 and CDR2 sequences are SGHDT and YYEEEE. The CDR3 here is CASSLGGGGQDTQYF. CDR3 nucleotides: TGTGCCAGCAGCTTGGGGGGCGGGGGTCAAGATACGCAGTATTTT.

V gene TRBV6-5 combines with J gene TRBJ2-3; maybe TRBD2 (6 bases). CDR1 MNHEY and CDR2 SVGAGI come from the germline V gene. V lost 6 bases and J 2 bases, leaving 15 bases between the germline ends. The CDR3 extends over 15 amino acids. The CDR3, as DNA: TGTGCCAGCAGCTCAACCCGGGAGACCACAGATACGCAGTATTTT. Translated: CASSSTRETTDTQYF.

The J gene is TRBJ1-5, the V gene TRBV28, with D unclear. The CDR3 spans 14 residues. CDR1 is MDHEN and CDR2 is SYDVKM in the germline V gene. Trimming took 6 bases from V and 1 from J, leaving 10 bases between them. CDR3 protein: CASRPGESNQPQHF. As DNA, the CDR3 is TGTGCCAGCAGGCCCGGAGAGAGCAATCAGCCCCAGCATTTT.

The J gene is TRBJ2-2, the V gene TRBV10-3; TRBD1 agrees at 12 bases. CDR1 and CDR2 (germline): ENHRY, SYGVKD. This CDR3 region has 18 residues. V lost 6 bases, J lost 0 bases, and 8 bases stayed unmatched. CDR3 sequence (DNA): TGTGCCATCAGCCGGGACAGGGGGCGTCCATCGAACACCGGGGAGCTGTTTTTT. Its translation is CAISRDRGRPSNTGELFF.

The V gene is TRBV29-1, the J gene TRBJ2-1; a possible D gene is TRBD2 (6 bases). CDR3 size: 11 residues. Looked up from germline, CDR1 is SQVTM and CDR2 is ANQGSEA. Trimming took 6 bases from V and 10 from J, leaving 13 bases between them. CDR3 sequence reads: CSVGRGQEQFF. CDR3 bases: TGCAGCGTGGGGCGGGGCCAGGAGCAGTTCTTC.

The CDR3 coding sequence is TGTGCCAGTAGGCACAAGTCCTACAATGAGCAGTTCTTC. Its protein product is CASRHKSYNEQFF. V gene TRBV19 combines with J gene TRBJ2-1, with D hard to call. CDR3 size: 13 residues. Trimming removed 6 bases from V and 1 base from J, with 7 bases in between. From germline, CDR1 is LNHDA and CDR2 SQIVND (reference sequence).

The chain recombines TRBV11-1 with TRBJ1-6, with 7 bases fitting TRBD1. Germline values: CDR1 SGHAT, CDR2 FQDESV (reference sequence). The length of the CDR3 is 16 residues. V lost 7 bases, J lost 7 bases, and 13 bases stayed unmatched. The chain's CDR3 is CASTGTRDRPNSPLHF. As DNA, the CDR3 is TGTGCCAGCACCGGTACCCGGGACAGACCCAATTCACCCCTCCACTTT. The variable domain in full, with the rest retrieved from reference TRBV11-1 and TRBJ1-6, is EAEVAQSPRYKITEKSQAVAFWCDPISGHATLYWYRQILGQGPELLVQFQDESVVDDSQLPKDRFSAERLKGVDSTLKIQPAELGDSAMYLCASTGTRDRPNSPLHFGNGTRLTVT.

CDR3 in amino acids: CAWDTGFRGYTF. The CDR3, as DNA: TGTGCCTGGGACACAGGGTTTCGGGGCTACACCTTC. The chain joins TRBV30 to TRBJ1-2; the D gene is possibly TRBD1 (6 bases). V lost 5 bases to trimming and J lost 8 bases, with 15 bases between them. Germline CDR1 GTSNPN, CDR2 SVGIG (reference sequence). The CDR3 consists of 12 residues.

The gene calls are TRBV5-1 and TRBJ1-2; possibly TRBD1 for D (6 bases). V lost 2 bases and J lost 4, with 9 bases in between. Germline CDR1 SGHRS, CDR2 YFSETQ. CDR3 size: 13 residues. The CDR3 region has the DNA TGCGCCAGCAGCTTAGGGGACACCTATGGCTACACCTTC. Its protein is CASSLGDTYGYTF.

The V gene is TRBV6-5, the J gene TRBJ2-5; TRBD2 might be the D (7 bases). The ends were cut back, 6 bases at V and 4 bases at J, with 15 bases in the middle. CDR3 length equals 14 residues. Germline V gene lookup returns CDR1 MNHEY and CDR2 SVGAGI. The CDR3 loop reads CASRKTRGGETQYF. The CDR3 DNA sequence: TGTGCCAGCAGGAAAACGAGGGGGGGAGAGACCCAGTACTTC.

This sequence joins TRBV11-3 and TRBJ2-1, with 10 bases matching TRBD2. In germline, CDR1 is SGHNT, CDR2 YENEEA. Trimming took 1 base from V and 3 from J; bases not matched to a gene: 3. This CDR3 spans 16 amino acids. In DNA form, the CDR3 reads TGTGCCAGCAGCTTAGGGGCTAGCGGGGGCTACAATGAGCAGTTCTTC. It translates to CASSLGASGGYNEQFF.

J is TRBJ2-2 and V is TRBV5-5; the D is unclear. V lost 7 bases, J lost 2 bases, and 15 bases lay in between. This CDR3 spans 15 amino acids. CDR1 SGHKS and CDR2 YYEKEE come from the germline V gene (reference sequence). The CDR3 here is CASALPRINTGELFF. The CDR3 nucleotides read TGTGCCAGCGCCTTACCGAGAATTAACACCGGGGAGCTGTTTTTT.